The rows below give T cell receptor beta chains drawn from one sample of a study of OX40 agonist ivuxolimab in advanced cancers. Libraries were prepared by immunoSEQ multiplex PCR; TCRdb keeps only in-frame clonotypes and omits some of them. The sample includes around 67,000 clones, roughly four fifths of them seen just once. The material sequenced was CD4+ or CD8+ T cells sorted from blood, taken in a trial of the OX40 agonist ivuxolimab. The receptor source for this set is an adult with an advanced solid tumor such as melanoma, head and neck, liver or kidney cancer. Both conserved end residues are trimmed from each CDR3.

TRBJ1-3 | TRBV11-2 | ASSRLSRNTIY
TRBJ1-1 | TRBV5-1 | ASSLATGLTEAF
TRBJ2-2 | TRBV6-4 | ASSNKGQGRSGELF
TRBJ2-1 | TRBV11-2 | ASSLVTNNEQF
TRBJ2-7 | TRBV5-4 | ASSLVGRGLYEQY
TRBJ1-1 | TRBV2 | ASSRGDRGFRTEAF
TRBJ2-2 | TRBV30 | AWRGDRGTGELF
TRBJ2-7 | TRBV6-1 | ASSYTSYEQY
TRBJ2-7 | TRBV12-2 | ARIAGGRKIRGYEQY
TRBJ1-3 | TRBV6-5 | ASREASGNTIY
TRBJ2-3 | TRBV15 | ATSRGTGTQY
TRBJ2-7 | TRBV30 | AWALGGQGTYEQY
TRBJ2-3 | TRBV4-2 | ASSQDLTDTQY
TRBJ2-1 | TRBV18 | ASSRVGDEQF
TRBJ1-2 | TRBV11-2 | ASSPRTGGFGYT
TRBJ2-2 | TRBV5-1 | ASTTGTKLSGELF
TRBJ1-2 | TRBV6-1 | ASISGGGYT
TRBJ2-1 | TRBV19 | ASSEGTSWRYNEQF
TRBJ2-5 | TRBV29-1 | SVAGRGETQY
TRBJ2-3 | TRBV12-5 | ASGDTRPTDTQY
TRBJ2-7 | TRBV2 | ASSLGLDYEQY
TRBJ2-1 | TRBV19 | ASSIAGITYNEQF
TRBJ1-6 | TRBV15 | ATSRDPTSGSPLH
TRBJ2-7 | TRBV7-9 | ASSLDISLSGQY
TRBJ1-6 | TRBV5-1 | ASSLTEARNSPLH
TRBJ2-7 | TRBV27 | ASSLQGRRYGEQY
TRBJ2-3 | TRBV18 | ASSPLQRGRGTDTQY
TRBJ2-7 | TRBV6-5 | ASSYMGGTSYEQY
TRBJ2-6 | TRBV2 | ASHALSGANVLT
TRBJ1-2 | TRBV7-9 | ASSLRDGGYT
TRBJ2-7 | TRBV29-1 | SVAWNYEQY
TRBJ2-5 | TRBV15 | ATSRLRTYEQETQY
TRBJ1-4 | TRBV7-9 | ASSSGVRGRDEKLF
TRBJ2-1 | TRBV7-2 | ASSLFPRDRVKGEQF
TRBJ2-5 | TRBV6-6 | ASSYSDRQETQY
TRBJ2-7 | TRBV5-1 | ASSRRQGSSYEQY
TRBJ1-5 | TRBV2 | ASSEYVQGRYQPQH
TRBJ2-3 | TRBV5-1 | ASSPGFADTQY
TRBJ2-2 | TRBV6-6 | ASNRIDSNTGELF
TRBJ1-4 | TRBV10-3 | AIGDTANEKLF
TRBJ1-3 | TRBV11-2 | ASSSGPHGNTIY
TRBJ1-2 | TRBV5-1 | ASSLATGFGYGYT
TRBJ2-4 | TRBV5-1 | ASSPLSGRTYIQY
TRBJ2-3 | TRBV2 | ASSDLSGGPTDTQY
TRBJ2-1 | TRBV7-2 | ASSPLDSYNEQF
TRBJ1-1 | TRBV2 | ASSSVGGSTEAF
TRBJ2-7 | TRBV29-1 | SVESQGGEQY
TRBJ2-4 | TRBV2 | ASRLLAGGSKNIQY
TRBJ2-3 | TRBV6-1 | ASSEDWASLSTDTQY